The entry that follows covers one T cell receptor beta chain sequence. Sequenced by immunoSEQ multiplex PCR; TCRdb stores in-frame clones only, minus some. The sample lists about 46,000 clones, approximately 92% seen once, with around 3.9% in the top ten. This sample is drawn from a study of T cell changes during pregnancy in multiple sclerosis. This CDR3 comprises 13 residues. The germline CDR1 and CDR2 sequences are SGHDT and YYEEEE. The germline V and J ends were trimmed by 2 bases and 4 bases, with 9 bases remaining between them. The receptor comes from a female donor with multiple sclerosis, enrolled in a pregnancy study. This chain links TRBV5-6 with TRBJ1-1, with a weak D call TRBD1 (6 bases). The sample in question was CD8+ T cells from peripheral blood mononuclear cells, obtained after pregnancy. The CDR3 loop is CASSFLQGTEAFF. The CDR3 DNA follows: TGTGCCAGCAGCTTTCTACAGGGCACTGAAGCTTTCTTT.